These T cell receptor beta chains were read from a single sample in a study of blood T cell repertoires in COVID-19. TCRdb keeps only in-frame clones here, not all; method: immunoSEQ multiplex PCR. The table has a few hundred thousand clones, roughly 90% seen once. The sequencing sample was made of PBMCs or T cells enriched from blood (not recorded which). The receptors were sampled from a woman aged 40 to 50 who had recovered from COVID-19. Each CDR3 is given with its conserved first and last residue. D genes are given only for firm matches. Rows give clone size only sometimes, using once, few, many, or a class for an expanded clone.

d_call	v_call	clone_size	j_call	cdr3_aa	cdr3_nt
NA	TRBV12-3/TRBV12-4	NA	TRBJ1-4	CASRAGVNEKLFF	TGTGCCAGCAGAGCGGGTGTTAATGAAAAACTGTTTTTT
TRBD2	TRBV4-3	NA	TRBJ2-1	CASSQDPTSGYNEQFF	TGCGCCAGCAGCCAAGATCCAACTAGCGGATACAATGAGCAGTTCTTC
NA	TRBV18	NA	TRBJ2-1	CASSPDRGLWNEQFF	TGTGCCAGCTCACCGGATCGAGGCCTCTGGAATGAGCAGTTCTTC
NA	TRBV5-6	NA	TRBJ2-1	CASSLVSQGEQFF	TGTGCCAGCAGCTTGGTTAGTCAGGGCGAGCAGTTCTTC
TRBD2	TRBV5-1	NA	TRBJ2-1	CASSPTSGSSYNEQFF	TGCGCCAGCAGCCCTACTAGCGGCAGCTCCTACAATGAGCAGTTCTTC
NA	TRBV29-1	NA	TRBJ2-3	CSATGNGDTDTQYF	TGCAGCGCCACAGGGAATGGGGACACAGATACGCAGTATTTT
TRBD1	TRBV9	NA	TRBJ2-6	CASSVDVDRGSGANVLTF	TGTGCCAGCAGCGTAGATGTGGACAGGGGCTCTGGGGCCAACGTCCTGACTTTC
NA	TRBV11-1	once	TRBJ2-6	CASSLQTGANVLTF	TGTGCCAGCAGCTTACAAACTGGGGCCAACGTCCTGACTTTC
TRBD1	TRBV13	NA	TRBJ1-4	CASSFSGTGVDEKLFF	TGTGCCAGCAGCTTTTCCGGGACAGGGGTGGATGAAAAACTGTTTTTT
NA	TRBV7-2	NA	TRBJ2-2	CASSLEGKSTGELFF	TGTGCCAGCAGCTTAGAGGGGAAGAGCACCGGGGAGCTGTTTTTT
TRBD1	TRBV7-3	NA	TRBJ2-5	CASSPGQGRQETQYF	TGTGCCAGCAGTCCTGGACAGGGCCGACAAGAGACCCAGTACTTC
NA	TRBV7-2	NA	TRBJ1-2	CASSPDPDRISYGYTF	TGTGCCAGCAGCCCCGACCCAGACAGGATTAGTTATGGCTACACCTTC
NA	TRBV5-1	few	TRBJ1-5	CASSLGGWDASNQPQHF	TGCGCCAGCAGCTTGGGGGGCTGGGATGCGAGCAATCAGCCCCAGCATTTT
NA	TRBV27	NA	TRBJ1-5	CASPSRTAPTGPQHF	TGTGCCAGCCCCAGCCGGACAGCCCCGACGGGGCCCCAGCATTTT
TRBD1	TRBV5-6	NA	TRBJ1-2	CASSFRDRDYGYTF	TGTGCCAGCAGCTTCCGGGACAGGGACTATGGCTACACCTTC
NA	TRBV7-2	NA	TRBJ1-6	CASRPLTGTTYNSPLHF	TGTGCCAGCAGACCCCTTACAGGGACTACCTATAATTCACCCCTCCACTTT
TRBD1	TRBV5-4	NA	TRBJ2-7	CASSLVGQSSYEQYF	TGTGCCAGCAGCTTGGTGGGACAGAGCTCCTACGAGCAGTACTTC
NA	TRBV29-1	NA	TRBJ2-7	CSVIPPRGYEQYF	TGCAGCGTTATTCCCCCCCGGGGTTACGAGCAGTACTTC
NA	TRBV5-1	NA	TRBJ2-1	CASSYGPYNEQFF	TGCGCCAGCAGCTATGGGCCCTACAATGAGCAGTTCTTC
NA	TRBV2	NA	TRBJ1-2	CASSEALTEPYGYTF	TGTGCCAGCAGTGAAGCCCTGACAGAACCCTATGGCTACACCTTC
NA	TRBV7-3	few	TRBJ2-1	CASSLSGSTYNEQFF	TGTGCCAGCAGCTTAAGTGGGAGTACCTACAATGAGCAGTTCTTC
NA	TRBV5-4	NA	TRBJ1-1	CASSLAAGGTEAFF	TGTGCCAGCAGCTTGGCGGCCGGGGGCACTGAAGCTTTCTTT
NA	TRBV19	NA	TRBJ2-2	CASSTGTSNTGELFF	TGTGCCAGTAGCACCGGGACATCGAACACCGGGGAGCTGTTTTTT
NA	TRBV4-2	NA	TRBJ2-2	CASSQDWSRAGELFF	TGTGCCAGCAGCCAAGATTGGTCGCGCGCCGGGGAGCTGTTTTTT